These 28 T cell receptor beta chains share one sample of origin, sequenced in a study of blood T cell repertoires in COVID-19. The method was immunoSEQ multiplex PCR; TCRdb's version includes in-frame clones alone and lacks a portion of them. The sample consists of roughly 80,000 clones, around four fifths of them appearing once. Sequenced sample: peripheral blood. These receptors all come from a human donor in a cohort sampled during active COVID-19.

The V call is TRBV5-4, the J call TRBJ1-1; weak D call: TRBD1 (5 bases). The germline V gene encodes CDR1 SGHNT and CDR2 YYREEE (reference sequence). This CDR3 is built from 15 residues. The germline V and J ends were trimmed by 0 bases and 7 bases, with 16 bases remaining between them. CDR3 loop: CASSLGRGLIYEAFF. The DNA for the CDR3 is TGTGCCAGCAGCTTGGGAAGGGGACTAATTTATGAAGCTTTCTTT.

Here the CDR3 reads CSVVLAGGIGELFF. In nucleotides, the CDR3 is TGCAGCGTTGTACTAGCGGGAGGGATTGGGGAGCTGTTTTTT. The genes are TRBV29-1 and TRBJ2-2, with 13 bases that match TRBD2. V shed 4 bases and J 8 bases; nucleotides not matched to a gene: 4. The germline V gene encodes CDR1 SQVTM and CDR2 ANQGSEA. The CDR3 is 14 residues long.

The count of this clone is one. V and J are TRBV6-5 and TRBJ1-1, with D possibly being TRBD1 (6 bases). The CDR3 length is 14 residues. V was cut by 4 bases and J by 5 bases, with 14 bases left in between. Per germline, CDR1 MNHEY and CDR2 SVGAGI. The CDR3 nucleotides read TGTGCCAGCAGTTCCGGGACAAGCCCAACTGAAGCTTTCTTT. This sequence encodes CASSSGTSPTEAFF.

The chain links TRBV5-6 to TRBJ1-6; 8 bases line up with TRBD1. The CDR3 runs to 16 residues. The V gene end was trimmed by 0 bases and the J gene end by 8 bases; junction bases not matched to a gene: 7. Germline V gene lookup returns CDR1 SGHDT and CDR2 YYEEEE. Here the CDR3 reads CASSLVAGGWDSPLHF. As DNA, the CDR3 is TGTGCCAGCAGCTTGGTGGCAGGGGGCTGGGATTCACCCCTCCACTTT. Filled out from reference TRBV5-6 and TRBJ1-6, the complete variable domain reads DAGVTQSPTHLIKTRGQQVTLRCSPKSGHDTVSWYQQALGQGPQFIFQYYEEEERQRGNFPDRFSGHQFPNYSSELNVNALLLGDSALYLCASSLVAGGWDSPLHFGNGTRLTVT.

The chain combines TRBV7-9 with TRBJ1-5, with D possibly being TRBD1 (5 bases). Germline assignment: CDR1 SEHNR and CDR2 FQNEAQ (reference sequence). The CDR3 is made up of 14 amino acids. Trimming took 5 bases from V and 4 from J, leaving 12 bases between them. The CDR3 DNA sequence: TGTGCCAGCAGCCTGGGGCAGGAGAATCAGCCCCAGCATTTT. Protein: CASSLGQENQPQHF.

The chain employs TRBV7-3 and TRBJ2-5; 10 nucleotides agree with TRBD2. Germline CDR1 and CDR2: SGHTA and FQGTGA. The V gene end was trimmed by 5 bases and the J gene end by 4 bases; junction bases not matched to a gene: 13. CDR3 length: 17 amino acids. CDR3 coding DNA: TGTGCCAGCAGCCGTAGCGGGGGGCCTAGGGGGAGAGAGACCCAGTACTTC. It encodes CASSRSGGPRGRETQYF. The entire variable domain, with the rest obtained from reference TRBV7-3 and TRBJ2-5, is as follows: GAGVSQTPSNKVTEKGKYVELRCDPISGHTALYWYRQSLGQGPEFLIYFQGTGAADDSGLPNDRFFAVRPEGSVSTLKIQRTERGDSAVYLCASSRSGGPRGRETQYFGPGTRLLVL.

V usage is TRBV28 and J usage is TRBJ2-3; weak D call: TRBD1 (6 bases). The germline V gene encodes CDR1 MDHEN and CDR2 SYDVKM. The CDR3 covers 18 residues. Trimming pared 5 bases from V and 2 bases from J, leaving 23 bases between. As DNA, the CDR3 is TGTGCCAGCAGTCTAACGGGCTCAGGGGCAGGAACCACAGATACGCAGTATTTT. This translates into CASSLTGSGAGTTDTQYF.

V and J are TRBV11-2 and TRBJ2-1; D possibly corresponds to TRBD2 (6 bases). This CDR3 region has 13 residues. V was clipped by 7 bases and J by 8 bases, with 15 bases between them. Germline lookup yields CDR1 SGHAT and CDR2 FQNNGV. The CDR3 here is CASIPGLRDEQFF. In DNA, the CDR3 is TGTGCCAGCATCCCGGGACTTAGGGATGAGCAGTTCTTC.

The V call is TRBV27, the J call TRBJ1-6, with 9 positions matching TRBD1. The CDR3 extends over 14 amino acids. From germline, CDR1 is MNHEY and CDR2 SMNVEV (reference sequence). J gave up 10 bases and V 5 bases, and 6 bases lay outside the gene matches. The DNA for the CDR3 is TGTGCCAGCAGTGCAGGGACAGGGTCCTCACCCCTCCACTTT. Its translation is CASSAGTGSSPLHF.

The CDR3 is CASSQDRASGGREQYF. DNA of the CDR3: TGTGCCAGCAGCCAAGATCGGGCCAGCGGGGGGAGGGAGCAGTACTTC. This chain connects TRBV4-2 to TRBJ2-7, with 9 bases lining up with TRBD2. J lost 7 bases, V lost 0 bases, and 10 bases had no gene match. Germline V gene lookup returns CDR1 LGHNA and CDR2 YNFKEQ. This CDR3 region has 16 residues.

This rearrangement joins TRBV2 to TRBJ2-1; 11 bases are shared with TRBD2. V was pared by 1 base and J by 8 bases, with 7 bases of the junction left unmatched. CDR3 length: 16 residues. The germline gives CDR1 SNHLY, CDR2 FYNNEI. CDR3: CASSEVSGTSGHEQFF. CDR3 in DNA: TGTGCCAGCAGTGAAGTCTCCGGGACTAGCGGCCATGAGCAGTTCTTC.

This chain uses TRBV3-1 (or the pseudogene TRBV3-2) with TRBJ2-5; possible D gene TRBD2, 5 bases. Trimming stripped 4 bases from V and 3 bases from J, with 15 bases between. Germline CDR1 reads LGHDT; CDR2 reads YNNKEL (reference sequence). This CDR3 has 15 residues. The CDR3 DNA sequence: TGTGCCAGCAGCCTTGGAGGTCCGAAAAAAGAGACCCAGTACTTC. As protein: CASSLGGPKKETQYF.

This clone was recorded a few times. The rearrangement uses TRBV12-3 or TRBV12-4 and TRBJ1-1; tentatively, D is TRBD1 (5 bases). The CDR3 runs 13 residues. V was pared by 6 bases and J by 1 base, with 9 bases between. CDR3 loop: CASSLQENTEAFF. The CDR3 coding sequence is TGTGCCAGCAGCCTACAGGAGAACACTGAAGCTTTCTTT.

CDR3 nucleotide sequence: TGTGCCAGTTTAGGACAGAGCTCCTACGAGCAGTACTTC. Translated: CASLGQSSYEQYF. The chain has TRBV28 and TRBJ2-7, with TRBD1 as a possible D gene (6 bases). The CDR3 totals 13 residues. CDR1 is MDHEN, CDR2 SYDVKM, per germline. V was pared by 9 bases and J by 0 bases, with 12 bases between.

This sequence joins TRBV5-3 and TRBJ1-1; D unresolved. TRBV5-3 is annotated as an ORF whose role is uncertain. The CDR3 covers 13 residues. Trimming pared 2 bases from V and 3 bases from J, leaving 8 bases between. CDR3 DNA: TGTGCCAGAAGCTTCCCCACTGACACTGAAGCTTTCTTT. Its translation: CARSFPTDTEAFF.

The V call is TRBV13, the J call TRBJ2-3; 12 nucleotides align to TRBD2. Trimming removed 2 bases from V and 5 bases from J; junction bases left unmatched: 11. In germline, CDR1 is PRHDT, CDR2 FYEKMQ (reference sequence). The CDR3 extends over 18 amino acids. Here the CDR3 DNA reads TGTGCCAGCAGCTTAAGACTAGCGGGGGCTGGGGGGGAAGATACGCAGTATTTT. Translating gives CASSLRLAGAGGEDTQYF.

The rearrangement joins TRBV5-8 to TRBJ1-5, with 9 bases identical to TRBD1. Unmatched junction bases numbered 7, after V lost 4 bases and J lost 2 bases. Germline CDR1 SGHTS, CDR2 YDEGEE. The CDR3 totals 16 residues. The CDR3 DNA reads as TGTGCCAGCAGCCCCCCGGACAGGGGCGGCAATCAGCCCCAGCATTTT. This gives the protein CASSPPDRGGNQPQHF.

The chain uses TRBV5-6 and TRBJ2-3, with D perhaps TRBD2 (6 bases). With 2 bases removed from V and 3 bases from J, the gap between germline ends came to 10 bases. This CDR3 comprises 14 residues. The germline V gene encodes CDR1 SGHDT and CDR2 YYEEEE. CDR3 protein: CASSFSGGTDTQYF. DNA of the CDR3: TGTGCCAGCAGCTTCTCTGGGGGGACAGATACGCAGTATTTT.

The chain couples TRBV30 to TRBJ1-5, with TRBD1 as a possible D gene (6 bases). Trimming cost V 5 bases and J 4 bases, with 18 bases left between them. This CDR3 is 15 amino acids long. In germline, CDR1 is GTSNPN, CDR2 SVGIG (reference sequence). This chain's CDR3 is CAWAPGVMENQPQHF. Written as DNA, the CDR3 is TGTGCCTGGGCTCCAGGGGTAATGGAGAATCAGCCCCAGCATTTT.

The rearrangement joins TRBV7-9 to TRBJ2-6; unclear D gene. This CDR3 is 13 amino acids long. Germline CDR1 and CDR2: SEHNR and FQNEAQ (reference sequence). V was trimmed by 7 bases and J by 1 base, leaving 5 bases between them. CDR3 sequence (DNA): TGTGCCAGCACCCCGTCTGGGGCCAACGTCCTGACTTTC. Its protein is CASTPSGANVLTF.

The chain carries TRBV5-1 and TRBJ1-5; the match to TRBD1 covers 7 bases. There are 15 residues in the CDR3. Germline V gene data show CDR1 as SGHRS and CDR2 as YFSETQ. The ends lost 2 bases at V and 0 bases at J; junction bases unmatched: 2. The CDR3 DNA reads TGCGCCAGCAGCTTTACAGGGGATAGCAATCAGCCCCAGCATTTT. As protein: CASSFTGDSNQPQHF.

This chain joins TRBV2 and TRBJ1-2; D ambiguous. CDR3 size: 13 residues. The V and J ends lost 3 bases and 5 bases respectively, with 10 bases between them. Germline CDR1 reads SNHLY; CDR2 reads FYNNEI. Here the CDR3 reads CASSEVQLYGYTF. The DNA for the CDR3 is TGTGCCAGCAGTGAGGTACAACTATATGGCTACACCTTC.

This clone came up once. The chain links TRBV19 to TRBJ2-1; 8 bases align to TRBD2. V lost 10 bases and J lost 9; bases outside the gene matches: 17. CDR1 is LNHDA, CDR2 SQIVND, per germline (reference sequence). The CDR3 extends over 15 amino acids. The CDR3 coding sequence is TGTGCCACTCTGCCCCCCGGGGGGGCCGGTAGTGAGCAGTTCTTC. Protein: CATLPPGGAGSEQFF.

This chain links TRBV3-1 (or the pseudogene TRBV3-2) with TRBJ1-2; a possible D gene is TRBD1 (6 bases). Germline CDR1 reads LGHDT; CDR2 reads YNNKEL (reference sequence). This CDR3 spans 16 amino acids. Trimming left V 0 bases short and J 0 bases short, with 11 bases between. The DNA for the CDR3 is TGTGCCAGCAGCCAAGATGGGGGCAGAGCTAACTATGGCTACACCTTC. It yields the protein CASSQDGGRANYGYTF.

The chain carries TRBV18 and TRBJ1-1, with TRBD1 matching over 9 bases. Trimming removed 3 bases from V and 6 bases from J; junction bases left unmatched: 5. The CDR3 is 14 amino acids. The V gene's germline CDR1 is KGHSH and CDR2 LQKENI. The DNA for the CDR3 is TGTGCCAGCTCACCGACAGGGGGAGAGTCTGAAGCTTTCTTT. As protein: CASSPTGGESEAFF.

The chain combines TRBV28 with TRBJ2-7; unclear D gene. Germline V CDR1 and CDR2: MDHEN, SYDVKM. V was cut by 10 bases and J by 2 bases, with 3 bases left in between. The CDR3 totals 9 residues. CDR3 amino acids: CATTYEQYF. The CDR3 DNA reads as TGTGCCACAACCTACGAGCAGTACTTC.

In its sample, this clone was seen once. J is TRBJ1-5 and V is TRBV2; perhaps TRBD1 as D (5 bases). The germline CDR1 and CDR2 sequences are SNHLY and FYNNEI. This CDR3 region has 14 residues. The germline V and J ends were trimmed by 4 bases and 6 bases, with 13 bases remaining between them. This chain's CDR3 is CASSVAGQGQPQHF. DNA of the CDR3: TGTGCCAGCAGTGTTGCAGGGCAAGGTCAGCCCCAGCATTTT.

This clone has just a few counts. The CDR3 sequence is CASSPGGTGEQFF. The CDR3 bases are TGTGCCAGCAGCCCGGGGGGCACGGGTGAGCAGTTCTTC. This rearrangement joins TRBV3-1 (or the pseudogene TRBV3-2) to TRBJ2-1; D is possibly TRBD2 (7 bases). The germline V and J ends were trimmed by 4 bases and 9 bases, with 13 bases remaining between them. There are 13 residues in the CDR3. Germline CDR1 and CDR2: LGHDT and YNNKEL (reference sequence).